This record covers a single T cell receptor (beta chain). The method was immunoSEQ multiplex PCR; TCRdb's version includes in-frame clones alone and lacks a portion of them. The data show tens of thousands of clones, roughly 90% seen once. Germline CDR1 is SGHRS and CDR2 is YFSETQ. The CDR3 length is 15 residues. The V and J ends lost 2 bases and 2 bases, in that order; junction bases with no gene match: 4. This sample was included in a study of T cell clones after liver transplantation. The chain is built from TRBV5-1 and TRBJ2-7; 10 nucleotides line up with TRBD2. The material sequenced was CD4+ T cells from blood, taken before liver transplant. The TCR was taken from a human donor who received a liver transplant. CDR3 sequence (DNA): TGCGCCAGCAGCTTTACACTAGCGGGGACCTACGAGCAGTACTTC. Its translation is CASSFTLAGTYEQYF.